These T cell receptor beta chains were read from a single sample in a study of blood T cell repertoires in COVID-19. Data came from immunoSEQ multiplex PCR; TCRdb stores just in-frame clones and leaves some out. This sample yields some 290,000 clones, of which 90% are seen a single time; around 4.2% belongs to the top ten. The specimen was PBMCs or T cells enriched from blood (not recorded which). These receptors all stem from a woman in her twenties or thirties who had been exposed to COVID-19. CDR3s include the opening cysteine and the closing phenylalanine or tryptophan. D genes are given only for firm matches. The size field is filled for only some rows; it gives once, few, many or a size class.

V	D	J	size	DNA	CDR3
TRBV7-3	.	TRBJ2-2	.	TGTGCCAGCAGCCAGGACGGGAACGCCGGGGAGCTGTTTTTT	CASSQDGNAGELFF
TRBV5-4	.	TRBJ1-6	.	TGTGCCAGCAGCTTCCTGGACGGGGAAAATTCACCCCTCCACTTT	CASSFLDGENSPLHF
TRBV9	.	TRBJ2-1	once	TGTGCCAGCAGCGTTGAAGAGCGGAACTACTACAATGAGCAGTTCTTC	CASSVEERNYYNEQFF
TRBV5-1	.	TRBJ1-2	.	TGCGCCAGCAGCCCACTCGCTGGTGGCTACACCTTC	CASSPLAGGYTF
TRBV4-2	.	TRBJ2-7	.	TGTGCCAGCAGCCAAGAAAAGGGAAGCGGAGATTACGAGCAGTACTTC	CASSQEKGSGDYEQYF
TRBV5-4	TRBD2	TRBJ2-1	.	TGTGCCAGCAGCCCTGGGGGAGCGGGGGGCACTCGTTACAATGAGCAGTTCTTC	CASSPGGAGGTRYNEQFF
TRBV13	.	TRBJ1-6	few	TGTGCCAGCAGCCCGAGTACAGATGGCTCCTATAATTCACCCCTCCACTTT	CASSPSTDGSYNSPLHF
TRBV5-5	.	TRBJ1-3	once	TGTGCCAGCAGCCCGTCCGTTATATCTGGAAACACCATATATTTT	CASSPSVISGNTIYF
TRBV7-2	.	TRBJ2-7	.	TGTGCCAGCAGTTCAACCTACGAGCAGTACTTC	CASSSTYEQYF
TRBV6-6	TRBD1	TRBJ1-2	.	TGTGCCAGCAGTCCCGCGCTCGGGACAGGGATTACATCCTATGGCTACACCTTC	CASSPALGTGITSYGYTF
TRBV7-9	TRBD1	TRBJ2-5	.	TGTGCCAGCAGCCGAATGGGACAGACCCTCGAAGAGACCCAGTACTTC	CASSRMGQTLEETQYF
TRBV4-2	TRBD1	TRBJ1-2	.	TGTGCCAGCAGCCCGGGGACAGGGCCAGCCTATGGCTACACCTTC	CASSPGTGPAYGYTF
TRBV13	TRBD1	TRBJ2-5	.	TGTGCCAGCAGCTTAAGCGCAGGGGGAGAGACCCAGTACTTC	CASSLSAGGETQYF
TRBV2	TRBD1	TRBJ1-2	.	TGTGCCAGCAGTGAATCTCGGACAGGGGGCTACTATGGCTACACCTTC	CASSESRTGGYYGYTF
TRBV7-3	TRBD1	TRBJ1-2	.	TGTGCCAGCAGCCCCTCCGGGACAGGAGACTACGGCTACACCTTC	CASSPSGTGDYGYTF
TRBV29-1	.	TRBJ1-4	.	TGCAGCGTTGTGGGTGAGGATGAAAAGCTGTTTTTT	CSVVGEDEKLFF
TRBV10-2	.	TRBJ1-5	.	TGCGCCAGCAGTGAGTATACAGGGAATCAGCCCCAGCATTTT	CASSEYTGNQPQHF
TRBV6-5	.	TRBJ1-2	.	TGTGCCAGCAGCGTAGACCCAGGGTATGGCTATGGCTACACCTTC	CASSVDPGYGYGYTF
TRBV25-1	TRBD1	TRBJ1-6	.	TGTGCCAGCAATGGATCCCAAGACAGGGACAGCCTAAATTCACCCCTCCACTTT	CASNGSQDRDSLNSPLHF
TRBV19	TRBD2	TRBJ2-1	.	TGTGCCAGTAGGCCCTCCGGGACTAGTCGAATAGAGCAGTTCTTC	CASRPSGTSRIEQFF
TRBV5-1	TRBD1	TRBJ1-1	.	TGCGCCAGCAGCTTAGGGACAGGGGGATCAATGTCCTTGAACACTGAAGCTTTCTTT	CASSLGTGGSMSLNTEAFF
TRBV5-1	.	TRBJ1-1	.	TGCGCCAGCAGCTTGTGGGCCGGCCTAAACACTGAAGCTTTCTTT	CASSLWAGLNTEAFF
TRBV6-1	.	TRBJ1-2	.	TGTGCCAGCAGTGAATCAGGTCCTAACTATGGCTACACCTTC	CASSESGPNYGYTF
TRBV28	.	TRBJ2-7	.	TGTGCCAGCAGTCAGCGGAGGGGACGACGGTACGAGCAGTACTTC	CASSQRRGRRYEQYF
TRBV5-1	.	TRBJ2-3	.	TGCGCCAGCAGCTTTGAGGGGGTTTCTACAGATACGCAGTATTTT	CASSFEGVSTDTQYF
TRBV6-5	.	TRBJ1-5	.	TGTGCCAGCAGTTACGCCGCGGGTACTCAGCCCCAGCATTTT	CASSYAAGTQPQHF
TRBV12-5	.	TRBJ1-1	.	TGTGCTAGTGGTCTGGAAGCGGTGAACACTGAAGCTTTCTTT	CASGLEAVNTEAFF
TRBV27	TRBD1	TRBJ1-1	.	TGTGCCAGCGCCTTGGTAGGGGGCGCGGGCACTGAAGCTTTCTTT	CASALVGGAGTEAFF
TRBV11-2	TRBD2	TRBJ2-2	.	TGTGCCAGCAGCTTATTGAGACTAGCTATTAGGCCCGGGGAGCTGTTTTTT	CASSLLRLAIRPGELFF
TRBV28	.	TRBJ1-2	.	TGTGCCAGCGTCGGGGGTTTTGGCTACACCTTC	CASVGGFGYTF
TRBV28	.	TRBJ1-3	.	TGTGCCAGCAGTCTTGGGCAGAGTGGAAACACCATATATTTT	CASSLGQSGNTIYF
TRBV3-1/TRBV3-2	.	TRBJ2-1	.	TGTGCCAGCAGCGAGATAGGAGAAGGGAGGGGGATGAATGAGCAGTTCTTC	CASSEIGEGRGMNEQFF
TRBV4-1	.	TRBJ1-3	once	TGCGCCAGCAGCCAAGACCCAGGCCGCTCTGGAAACACCATATATTTT	CASSQDPGRSGNTIYF
TRBV6-5	.	TRBJ1-2	.	TGTGCCAGCAGTTACGGCCTCTACTATGGCTACACCTTC	CASSYGLYYGYTF
TRBV2	TRBD2	TRBJ2-1	.	TGTGCCAGCAGCCCGGGACTAGTCTACAATGAGCAGTTCTTC	CASSPGLVYNEQFF
TRBV5-5	.	TRBJ1-1	.	TGTGCCAGCAGCCCGCGGACAGTGAACACTGAAGCTTTCTTT	CASSPRTVNTEAFF
TRBV7-3	.	TRBJ2-5	many	TGTGCCAGCAGCCGTTTAGCAAGGGCGGGAGAGACCCAGTACTTC	CASSRLARAGETQYF
TRBV3-1/TRBV3-2	TRBD1	TRBJ1-1	.	TGTGCCAGCAGCCAAGGGGGACAGCCCTTGACTGAAGCTTTCTTT	CASSQGGQPLTEAFF
TRBV18	TRBD1	TRBJ1-2	.	TGTGCCAGCTCACCGACGGGACAGGGGGCTAGAGACCCCCCTTATGGCTACACCTTC	CASSPTGQGARDPPYGYTF
TRBV27	.	TRBJ2-7	.	TGTGCCAGCAGTTTACTGATAGCAACAGGCTTGGCCGAGCAGTACTTC	CASSLLIATGLAEQYF
TRBV18	TRBD1	TRBJ1-2	.	TGTGCCAGCTCACCAATAGGACAGGGGGCGCGGGCACTTAACTATGGCTACACCTTC	CASSPIGQGARALNYGYTF